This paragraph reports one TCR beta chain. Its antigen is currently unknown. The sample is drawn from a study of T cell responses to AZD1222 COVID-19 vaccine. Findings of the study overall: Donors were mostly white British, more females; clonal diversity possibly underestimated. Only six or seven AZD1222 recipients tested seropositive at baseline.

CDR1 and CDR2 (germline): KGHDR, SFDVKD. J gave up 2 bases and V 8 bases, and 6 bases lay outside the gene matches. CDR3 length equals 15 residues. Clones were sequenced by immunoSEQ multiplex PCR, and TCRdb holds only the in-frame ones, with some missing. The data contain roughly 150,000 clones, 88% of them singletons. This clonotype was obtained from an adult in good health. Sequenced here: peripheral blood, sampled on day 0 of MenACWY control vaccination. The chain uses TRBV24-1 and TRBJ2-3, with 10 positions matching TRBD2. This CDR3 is CATTAGLAATDTQYF. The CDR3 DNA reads TGTGCCACCACCGCTGGACTAGCGGCCACAGATACGCAGTATTTT.